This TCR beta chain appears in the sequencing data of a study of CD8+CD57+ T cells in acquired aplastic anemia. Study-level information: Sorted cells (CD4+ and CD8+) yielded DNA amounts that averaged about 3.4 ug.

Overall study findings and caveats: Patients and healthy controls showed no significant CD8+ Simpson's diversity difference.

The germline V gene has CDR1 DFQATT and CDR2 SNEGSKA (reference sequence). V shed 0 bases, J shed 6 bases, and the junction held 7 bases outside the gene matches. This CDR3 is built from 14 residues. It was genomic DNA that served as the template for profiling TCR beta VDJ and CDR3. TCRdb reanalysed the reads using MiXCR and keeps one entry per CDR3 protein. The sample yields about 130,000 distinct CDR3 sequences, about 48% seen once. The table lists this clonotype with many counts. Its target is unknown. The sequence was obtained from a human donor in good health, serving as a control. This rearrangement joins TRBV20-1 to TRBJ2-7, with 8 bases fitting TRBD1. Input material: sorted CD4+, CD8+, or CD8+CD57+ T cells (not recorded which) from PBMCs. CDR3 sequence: CSARDPSQGAEQYF. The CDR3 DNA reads TGCAGTGCTAGAGACCCCTCCCAGGGGGCCGAGCAGTACTTC.